This record covers a single T cell receptor beta chain. This clone was picked up many times. The specificity of this receptor is unknown. Base qualities were left out, and no much larger clone turns up one base away. The data are from a study of metastatic and nonmetastatic thyroid tumors (dated by TCRdb to the early 2020s). General notes on the study: For patients with malignant and with benign thyroid disease, the researchers compared repertoires between peripheral blood samples and tumor or nodule tissue samples. The paper as a whole reports these results and caveats: In both blood and tumor samples, malignant tumors were reported to have significantly higher TCR beta diversity than benign nodules.

None of the patients had been given any treatment before thyroid surgery. Using T-cell receptor beta sequencing, the study looked back at clinical samples from patients collected from the early 2010s to the late 2010s. The library was built by means of PCR. The sequencing machine was an Illumina HiSeq 4000. High-throughput sequencing was used to profile the TCR beta-chain CDR3 region of every patient. The authors processed their data as follows. The researchers built a classifier to tell apart papillary thyroid cancer patients with distant metastasis, based on CDR3 differences among clinicopathological groups. Repertoire diversity was assessed with the Shannon index, and tumor-blood repertoire similarity with the Morisita-Horn index. Using fastp at Q25 and MiXCR, TCRdb reprocessed the public reads and kept productive beta chains. Clone size and V and J calls follow TCRdb, not the original study. Here the sample has tens of thousands of clones; approximately 11% occur a single time. The ten largest clones represent roughly 30% of the sample.

Taken from the germline V gene (reference sequence), the CDR1 and CDR2 loops are PRHDT and FYEKMQ. The CDR3 measures 19 amino acids from cysteine to phenylalanine. The DNA shown is the 57-base CDR3, in frame from base 1. The germline V and J ends show losses of 0 bases and 9 bases respectively, and no gene match explains 15 bases of the junction. This receptor was identified in a female donor with papillary thyroid cancer or a benign thyroid nodule (not recorded which). Some clones in this sample may be carry-over from other donors' samples. The V and J segments used are TRBV13 and TRBJ2-1; 12 bases in between match TRBD2. Sequencing input: blood. The bases read TGTGCCAGCAGCTTAGGCGTTCCGGCTAGCGGGAGGGTATTGAGTGAGCAGTTCTTC. Its protein product is CASSLGVPASGRVLSEQFF.